Listed below are T cell receptor beta chains from one sample, sequenced in a study of T cells in Graves' hyperthyroidism and ophthalmopathy. Each CDR3 protein is one row after TCRdb ran MiXCR on the multiplex PCR reads. The sample consists of approximately 640,000 distinct CDR3 sequences, 15% to 20% of them appearing once. The specimen was blood. Source of these receptors: a woman younger than 45 with Graves' hyperthyroidism. CDR3s include the opening cysteine and the closing phenylalanine or tryptophan. A D gene is named only where the DNA matches it firmly. A row's size may be missing; if present it is once, few, many or a size class.

length: 15
J: TRBJ2-7
D: TRBD1
V: TRBV28
size: many
DNA: TGTGCCAGCAGTTTAGGTTTACAGGGGGCCCACGAGCAGTACTTC
CDR3: CASSLGLQGAHEQYF

length: 15
J: TRBJ2-1
D: TRBD2
V: TRBV29-1
size: few
DNA: TGCAGCGTTGAAGATGCTAGCGGGGCCTACAATGAGCAGTTCTTC
CDR3: CSVEDASGAYNEQFF

length: 14
J: TRBJ1-2
D: NA
V: TRBV2
size: many
DNA: TGTGCCAGCAGCCTAGGACAGAAACTCTATGGCTACACCTTC
CDR3: CASSLGQKLYGYTF

length: 17
J: TRBJ2-3
D: TRBD2
V: TRBV30
size: many
DNA: TGTGCCTGGAGTGGAAGTGGAGCGGGAGCTAGCACAGATACGCAGTATTTT
CDR3: CAWSGSGAGASTDTQYF

length: 14
J: TRBJ1-1
D: NA
V: TRBV5-6
size: NA
DNA: TGTGCCAGCAGCTTCTGGGCTGGGAACACTGAAGCTTTCTTT
CDR3: CASSFWAGNTEAFF

length: 15
J: TRBJ2-1
D: NA
V: TRBV5-1
size: many
DNA: TGCGCCAGCAGCTTGGATGGCGGCTCCTACAATGAGCAGTTCTTC
CDR3: CASSLDGGSYNEQFF

length: 19
J: TRBJ1-4
D: TRBD1
V: TRBV19
size: few
DNA: TGTGCCAGTAGTGACCGGGACAGATTCTCCAAGGTGGCTAATGAAAAACTGTTTTTT
CDR3: CASSDRDRFSKVANEKLFF

length: 13
J: TRBJ2-7
D: TRBD1
V: TRBV6-1
size: many
DNA: TGTGCCAGCCGGGACAGGGGCTCCTACGAGCAGTACTTC
CDR3: CASRDRGSYEQYF

length: 14
J: TRBJ1-1
D: TRBD1
V: TRBV27
size: many
DNA: TGTGCCAGCAGGAGCGGGACAGAGAACACTGAAGCTTTCTTT
CDR3: CASRSGTENTEAFF

length: 15
J: TRBJ1-3
D: NA
V: TRBV6-1
size: NA
DNA: TGTGCCAGCAGTTATGCGCGGGGTTCTGGAAACACCATATATTTT
CDR3: CASSYARGSGNTIYF

length: 13
J: TRBJ2-1
D: TRBD1
V: TRBV30
size: many
DNA: TGTGCCTGGAGGGGGACAGGGGCCAATGAGCAGTTCTTC
CDR3: CAWRGTGANEQFF

length: 12
J: TRBJ1-4
D: NA
V: TRBV6-2/TRBV6-3
size: many
DNA: TGTGCCAGCAGTTACTCGACTGAAAAACTGTTTTTT
CDR3: CASSYSTEKLFF

length: 13
J: TRBJ2-5
D: NA
V: TRBV2
size: many
DNA: TGTGCCAGCAATATCCCAAATCGAGAGACCCAGTACTTC
CDR3: CASNIPNRETQYF

length: 13
J: TRBJ1-2
D: TRBD1
V: TRBV11-3
size: NA
DNA: TGTGCCAGCCGAATGACAGGGGCACCTGGCTACACCTTC
CDR3: CASRMTGAPGYTF

length: 16
J: TRBJ2-5
D: TRBD2
V: TRBV9
size: NA
DNA: TGTGCCAGCAGCGTAGAAGGCGGGAGACCACAAGAGACCCAGTACTTC
CDR3: CASSVEGGRPQETQYF

length: 15
J: TRBJ2-3
D: TRBD2
V: TRBV6-1
size: many
DNA: TGTGCCAGCAGAGAAACTAGCGGGAGCACAGATACGCAGTATTTT
CDR3: CASRETSGSTDTQYF

length: 16
J: TRBJ2-3
D: NA
V: TRBV4-1
size: few
DNA: TGCGCCAGCAGCCAAGATGTAAGGCTAGGGACAGATACGCAGTATTTT
CDR3: CASSQDVRLGTDTQYF

length: 17
J: TRBJ2-1
D: TRBD1
V: TRBV6-1
size: NA
DNA: TGTGCCAGCAGTAAACATACCGGGACAGGGGCCTACAATGAGCAGTTCTTC
CDR3: CASSKHTGTGAYNEQFF

length: 13
J: TRBJ1-2
D: NA
V: TRBV28
size: many
DNA: TGTGCCAGCAGCACGGGAGCCATCTATGGCTACACCTTC
CDR3: CASSTGAIYGYTF

length: 13
J: TRBJ2-1
D: NA
V: TRBV6-2/TRBV6-3
size: many
DNA: TGTGCCAGCAGTTACTCCCCGGGCAGCGACAAGTTCTTC
CDR3: CASSYSPGSDKFF

length: 16
J: TRBJ2-1
D: NA
V: TRBV11-1
size: few
DNA: TGTGCCAGCAGCCTAAGTCAATACACGGGGCACAATGAGCAGTTCTTC
CDR3: CASSLSQYTGHNEQFF

length: 15
J: TRBJ1-2
D: NA
V: TRBV6-6
size: NA
DNA: TGTGCCAGCAGTTACGGGGTCCGCCCTAACTATGGCTACACCTTC
CDR3: CASSYGVRPNYGYTF

length: 12
J: TRBJ2-1
D: NA
V: TRBV12-3/TRBV12-4
size: NA
DNA: TGTGCCAGCAGTTTTAACAGGCCAGGAGGGTTCTTC
CDR3: CASSFNRPGGFF

length: 15
J: TRBJ2-7
D: NA
V: TRBV28
size: once
DNA: TGTGCCAGCATCAGTAGCGGCTATGCCCCCTACGAGCAGTACTTC
CDR3: CASISSGYAPYEQYF

length: 14
J: TRBJ1-1
D: NA
V: TRBV6-5
size: NA
DNA: TGTGCCAGCAGTTACGAGGGGGTAAGCACTGAAGCTTTCTTT
CDR3: CASSYEGVSTEAFF

length: 13
J: TRBJ2-7
D: NA
V: TRBV2
size: many
DNA: TGTGCCATTCTAATCGGCGGATCCTACGAGCAGTACTTC
CDR3: CAILIGGSYEQYF

length: 15
J: TRBJ2-7
D: TRBD2
V: TRBV7-2
size: many
DNA: TGTGCCAGCAGCTCAAGACTAGCGGGAGTAAACGAGCAGTACTTC
CDR3: CASSSRLAGVNEQYF

length: 17
J: TRBJ2-2
D: NA
V: TRBV15
size: few
DNA: TGTGCCACCAGCAGAGAGCCCGGGATCGCGAACACCGGGGAGCTGTTTTTT
CDR3: CATSREPGIANTGELFF

length: 14
J: TRBJ1-4
D: NA
V: TRBV28
size: NA
DNA: TGTGCCAGCAGTTTAGGGGGCCAGGTCGAAAAACTGTTTTTT
CDR3: CASSLGGQVEKLFF

length: 13
J: TRBJ1-2
D: NA
V: TRBV29-1
size: NA
DNA: TGCAGCGTTGAACAGCAGGGAGTAGGAGGCTACACCTTC
CDR3: CSVEQQGVGGYTF

length: 15
J: TRBJ1-1
D: NA
V: TRBV27
size: many
DNA: TGTGCCAGCAGTCCCTTTATGGTAGAGTCGACTGAAGCTTTCTTT
CDR3: CASSPFMVESTEAFF

length: 15
J: TRBJ2-7
D: TRBD2
V: TRBV28
size: many
DNA: TGTGCCAGCAGGGGGACTAGCGGGAGGATCTACGAGCAGTACTTC
CDR3: CASRGTSGRIYEQYF

length: 13
J: TRBJ2-3
D: TRBD1
V: TRBV6-4
size: many
DNA: TGTGCCAGCTCCAGGGGGCGATCCGATACGCAGTATTTT
CDR3: CASSRGRSDTQYF

length: 16
J: TRBJ2-1
D: NA
V: TRBV13
size: many
DNA: TGTGCCAGCAGCCCCTCCGACAGGAGCTCCTACAATGAGCAGTTCTTC
CDR3: CASSPSDRSSYNEQFF

length: 13
J: TRBJ2-3
D: TRBD1
V: TRBV2
size: few
DNA: TGTGCCAGCAGCCCACAGGGGGAAGATACGCAGTATTTT
CDR3: CASSPQGEDTQYF

length: 17
J: TRBJ2-3
D: TRBD2
V: TRBV5-1
size: few
DNA: TGCGCCAGCAGCTTGACGGGGACTAGCGGGAGCACAGATACGCAGTATTTT
CDR3: CASSLTGTSGSTDTQYF

length: 11
J: TRBJ2-2
D: NA
V: TRBV12-3/TRBV12-4
size: many
DNA: TGTGCCGACACCGACACCGGGGAGCTGTTTTTT
CDR3: CADTDTGELFF

length: 12
J: TRBJ1-1
D: NA
V: TRBV6-1
size: few
DNA: TGTGCCATCCTATCCGTTTCGGATGAAGCTTTCTTT
CDR3: CAILSVSDEAFF

length: 15
J: TRBJ2-5
D: TRBD2
V: TRBV2
size: many
DNA: TGTGCCAGCACGGGTAGCGGGAGGGGACAAGAGACCCAGTACTTC
CDR3: CASTGSGRGQETQYF

length: 15
J: TRBJ2-1
D: NA
V: TRBV5-1
size: many
DNA: TGCGCCAGCAGCCAGAAAGGGGATTTCTACAATGAGCAGTTCTTC
CDR3: CASSQKGDFYNEQFF

length: 16
J: TRBJ2-2
D: NA
V: TRBV3-1
size: many
DNA: TGTGCCAGCAGCCAAGCCACAGGGAGAAACACCGGGGAGCTGTTTTTT
CDR3: CASSQATGRNTGELFF